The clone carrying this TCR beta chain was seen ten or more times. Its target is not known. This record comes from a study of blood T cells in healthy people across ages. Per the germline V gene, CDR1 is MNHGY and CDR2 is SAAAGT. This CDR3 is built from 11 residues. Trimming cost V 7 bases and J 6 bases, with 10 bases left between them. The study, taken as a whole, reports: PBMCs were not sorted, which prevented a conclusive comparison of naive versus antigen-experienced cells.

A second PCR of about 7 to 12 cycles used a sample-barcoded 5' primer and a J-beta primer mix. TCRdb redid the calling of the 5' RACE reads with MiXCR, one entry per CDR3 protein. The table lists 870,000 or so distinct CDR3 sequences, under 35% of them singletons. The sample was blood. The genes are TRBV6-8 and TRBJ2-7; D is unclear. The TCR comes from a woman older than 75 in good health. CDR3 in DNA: TGTGCCAGCACCCAGTGGGGCGAGCAGTACTTC. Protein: CASTQWGEQYF.